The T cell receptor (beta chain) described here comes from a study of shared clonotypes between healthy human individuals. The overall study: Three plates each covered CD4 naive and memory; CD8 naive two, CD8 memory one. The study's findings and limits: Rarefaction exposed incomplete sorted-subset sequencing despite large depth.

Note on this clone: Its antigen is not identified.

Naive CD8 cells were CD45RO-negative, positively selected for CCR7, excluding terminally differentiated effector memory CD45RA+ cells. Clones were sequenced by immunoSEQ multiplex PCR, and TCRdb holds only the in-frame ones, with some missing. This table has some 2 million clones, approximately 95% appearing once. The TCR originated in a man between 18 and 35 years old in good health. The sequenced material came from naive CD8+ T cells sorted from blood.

The CDR3 nucleotides are TGTGCCAGCAGTGAACCGCAACTAGCGGGAGATCCAGATACGCAGTATTTT. Translation gives CASSEPQLAGDPDTQYF. This sequence joins TRBV6-1 and TRBJ2-3; 11 nucleotides match TRBD2. Germline CDR1 is MNHNS and CDR2 is SASEGT. V lost 2 bases, J lost 4 bases, and 8 bases stayed unmatched. The CDR3 has 17 residues.